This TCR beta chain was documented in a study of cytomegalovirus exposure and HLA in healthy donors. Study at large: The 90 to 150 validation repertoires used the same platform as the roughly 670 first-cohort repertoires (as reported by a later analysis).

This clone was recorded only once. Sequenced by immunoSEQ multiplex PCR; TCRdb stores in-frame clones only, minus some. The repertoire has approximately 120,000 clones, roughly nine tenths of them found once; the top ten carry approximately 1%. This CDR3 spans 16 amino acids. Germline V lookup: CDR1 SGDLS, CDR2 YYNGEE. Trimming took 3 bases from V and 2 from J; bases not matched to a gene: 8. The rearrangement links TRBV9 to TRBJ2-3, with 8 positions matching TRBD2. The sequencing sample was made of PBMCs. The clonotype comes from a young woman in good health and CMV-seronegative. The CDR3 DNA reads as TGTGCCAGCAGCGCCGACCCAGCGGGGGCCACAGATACGCAGTATTTT. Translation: CASSADPAGATDTQYF. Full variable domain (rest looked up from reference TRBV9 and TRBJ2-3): DSGVTQTPKHLITATGQRVTLRCSPRSGDLSVYWYQQSLDQGLQFLIQYYNGEERAKGNILERFSAQQFPDLHSELNLSSLELGDSALYFCASSADPAGATDTQYFGPGTRLTVL.